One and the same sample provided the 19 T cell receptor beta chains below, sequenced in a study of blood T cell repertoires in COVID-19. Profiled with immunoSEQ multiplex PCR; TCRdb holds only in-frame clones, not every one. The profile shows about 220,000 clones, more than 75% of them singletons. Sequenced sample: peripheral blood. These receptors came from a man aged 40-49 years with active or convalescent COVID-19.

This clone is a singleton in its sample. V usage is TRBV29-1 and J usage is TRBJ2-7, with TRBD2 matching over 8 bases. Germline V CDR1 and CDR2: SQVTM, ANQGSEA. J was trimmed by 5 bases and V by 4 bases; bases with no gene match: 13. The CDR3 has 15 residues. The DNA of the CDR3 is TGCAGCGTTGTGTTATGGACTAGCACCCGGAACGAGCAGTACTTC. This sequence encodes CSVVLWTSTRNEQYF.

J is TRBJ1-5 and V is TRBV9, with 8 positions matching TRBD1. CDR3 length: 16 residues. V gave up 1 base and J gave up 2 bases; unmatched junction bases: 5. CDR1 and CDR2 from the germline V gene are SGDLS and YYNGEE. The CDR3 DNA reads TGTGCCAGCAGCGTAAATCCAGGGGGCGGCAATCAGCCCCAGCATTTT. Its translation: CASSVNPGGGNQPQHF. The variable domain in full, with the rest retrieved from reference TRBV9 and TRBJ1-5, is DSGVTQTPKHLITATGQRVTLRCSPRSGDLSVYWYQQSLDQGLQFLIQYYNGEERAKGNILERFSAQQFPDLHSELNLSSLELGDSALYFCASSVNPGGGNQPQHFGDGTRLSIL.

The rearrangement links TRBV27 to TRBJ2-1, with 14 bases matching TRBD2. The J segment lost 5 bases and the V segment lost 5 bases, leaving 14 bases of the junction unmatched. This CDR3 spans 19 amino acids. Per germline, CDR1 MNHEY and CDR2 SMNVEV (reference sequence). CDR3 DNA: TGTGCCAGCAGTCCTCAGAATGGACTAGCGGGAGGAGGGGACAATGAGCAGTTCTTC. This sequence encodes CASSPQNGLAGGGDNEQFF.

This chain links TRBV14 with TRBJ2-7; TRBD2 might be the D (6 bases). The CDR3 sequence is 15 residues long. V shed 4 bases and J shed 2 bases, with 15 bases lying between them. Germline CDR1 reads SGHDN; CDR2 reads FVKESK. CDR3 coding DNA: TGTGCCAGCAGCCTTCAGCGGGTAACGACCTACGAGCAGTACTTC. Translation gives CASSLQRVTTYEQYF.

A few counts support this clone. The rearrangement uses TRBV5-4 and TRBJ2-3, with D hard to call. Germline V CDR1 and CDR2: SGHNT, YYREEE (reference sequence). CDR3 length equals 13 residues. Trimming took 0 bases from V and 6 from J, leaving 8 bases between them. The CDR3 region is CASSLVTADTQYF. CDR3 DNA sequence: TGTGCCAGCAGCTTGGTAACAGCCGATACGCAGTATTTT.

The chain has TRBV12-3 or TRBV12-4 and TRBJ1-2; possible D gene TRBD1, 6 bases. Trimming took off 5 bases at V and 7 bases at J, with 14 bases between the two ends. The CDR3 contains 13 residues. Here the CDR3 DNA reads TGTGCCAGCAGTCCCTTGGGACAAACTGGCTACACCTTC. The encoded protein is CASSPLGQTGYTF.

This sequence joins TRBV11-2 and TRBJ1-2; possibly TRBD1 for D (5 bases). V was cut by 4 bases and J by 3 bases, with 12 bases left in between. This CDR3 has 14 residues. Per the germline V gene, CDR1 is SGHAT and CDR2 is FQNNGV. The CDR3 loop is CASSWGLSYYGYTF. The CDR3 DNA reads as TGTGCCAGCAGCTGGGGCTTGAGTTACTATGGCTACACCTTC.

The CDR3 nucleotides are TGTGCCACCAGTAAGACAGGTACTTATGGCTACACCTTC. Translation: CATSKTGTYGYTF. This sequence joins TRBV24-1 and TRBJ1-2, with a tentative D call TRBD1 (6 bases). The CDR3 runs 13 residues. The germline V and J ends were trimmed by 6 bases and 5 bases, with 12 bases remaining between them. Looked up from germline, CDR1 is KGHDR and CDR2 is SFDVKD.

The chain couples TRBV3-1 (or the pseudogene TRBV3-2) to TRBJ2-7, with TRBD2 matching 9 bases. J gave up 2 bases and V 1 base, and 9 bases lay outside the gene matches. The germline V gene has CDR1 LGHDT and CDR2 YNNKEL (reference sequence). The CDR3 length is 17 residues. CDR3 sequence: CASSQAHPSGGTYEQYF. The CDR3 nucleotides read TGTGCCAGCAGCCAAGCCCACCCGAGCGGGGGGACCTACGAGCAGTACTTC.

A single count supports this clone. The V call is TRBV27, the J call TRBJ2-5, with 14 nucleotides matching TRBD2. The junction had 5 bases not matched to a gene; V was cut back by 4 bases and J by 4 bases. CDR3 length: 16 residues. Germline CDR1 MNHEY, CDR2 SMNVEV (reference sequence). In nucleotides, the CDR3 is TGTGCCAGCAGTTCGGGACTAGCGGGAGTCCCAGAGACCCAGTACTTC. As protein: CASSSGLAGVPETQYF.

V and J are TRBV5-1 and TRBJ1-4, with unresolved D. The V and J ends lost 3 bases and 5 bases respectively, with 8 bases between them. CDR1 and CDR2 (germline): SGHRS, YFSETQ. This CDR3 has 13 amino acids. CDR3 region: CASSWPGNEKLFF. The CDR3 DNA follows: TGCGCCAGCAGCTGGCCAGGAAATGAAAAACTGTTTTTT. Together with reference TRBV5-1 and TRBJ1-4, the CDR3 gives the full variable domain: KAGVTQTPRYLIKTRGQQVTLSCSPISGHRSVSWYQQTPGQGLQFLFEYFSETQRNKGNFPGRFSGRQFSNSRSEMNVSTLELGDSALYLCASSWPGNEKLFFGSGTQLSVL.

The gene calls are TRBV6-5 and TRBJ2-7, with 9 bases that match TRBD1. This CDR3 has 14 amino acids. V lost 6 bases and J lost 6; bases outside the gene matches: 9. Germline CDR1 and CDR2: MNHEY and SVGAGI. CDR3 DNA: TGTGCCAGCAGGTCCAGTAGGACAGGGGTCGAGCAGTACTTC. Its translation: CASRSSRTGVEQYF.

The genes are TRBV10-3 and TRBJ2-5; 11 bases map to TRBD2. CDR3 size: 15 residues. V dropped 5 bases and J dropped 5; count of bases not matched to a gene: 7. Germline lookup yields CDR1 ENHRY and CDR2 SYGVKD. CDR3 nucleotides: TGTGCCATCAGTCCACTAGCGGGGGCTGCGGAGACCCAGTACTTC. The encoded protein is CAISPLAGAAETQYF.

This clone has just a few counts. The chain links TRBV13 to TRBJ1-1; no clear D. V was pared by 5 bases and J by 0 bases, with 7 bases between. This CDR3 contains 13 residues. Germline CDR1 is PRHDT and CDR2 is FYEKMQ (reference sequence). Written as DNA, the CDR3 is TGTGCCAGCAGCCGCGAATTGAACACTGAAGCTTTCTTT. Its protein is CASSRELNTEAFF.

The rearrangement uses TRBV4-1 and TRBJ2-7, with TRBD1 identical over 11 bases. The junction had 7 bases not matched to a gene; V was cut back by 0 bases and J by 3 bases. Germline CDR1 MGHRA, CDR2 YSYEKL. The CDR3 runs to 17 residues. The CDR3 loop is CASSQDGGTGGIYEQYF. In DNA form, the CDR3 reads TGCGCCAGCAGCCAAGATGGGGGGACAGGGGGTATCTACGAGCAGTACTTC.

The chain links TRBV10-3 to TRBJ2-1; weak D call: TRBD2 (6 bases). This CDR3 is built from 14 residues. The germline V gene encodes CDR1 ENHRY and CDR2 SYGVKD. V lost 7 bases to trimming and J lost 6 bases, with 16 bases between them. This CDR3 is CAITRDPVSNEQFF. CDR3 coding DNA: TGTGCCATCACGCGGGATCCCGTTTCCAATGAGCAGTTCTTC.

CDR3 sequence reads: CASSFATSGSTDTQYF. DNA of the CDR3: TGTGCCAGCAGTTTCGCAACTAGCGGGAGCACAGATACGCAGTATTTT. The rearrangement uses TRBV28 and TRBJ2-3; 9 bases agree with TRBD2. Germline CDR1 and CDR2: MDHEN and SYDVKM. V shed 3 bases, J shed 0 bases, and the junction held 4 bases outside the gene matches. This CDR3 has 16 amino acids.

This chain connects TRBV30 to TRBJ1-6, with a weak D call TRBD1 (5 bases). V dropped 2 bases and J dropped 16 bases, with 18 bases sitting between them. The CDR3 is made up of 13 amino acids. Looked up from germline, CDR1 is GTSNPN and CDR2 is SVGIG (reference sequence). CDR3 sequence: CAWSLDTSLDLHF. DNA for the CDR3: TGTGCCTGGAGTTTGGACACTTCCTTAGATCTCCACTTT.

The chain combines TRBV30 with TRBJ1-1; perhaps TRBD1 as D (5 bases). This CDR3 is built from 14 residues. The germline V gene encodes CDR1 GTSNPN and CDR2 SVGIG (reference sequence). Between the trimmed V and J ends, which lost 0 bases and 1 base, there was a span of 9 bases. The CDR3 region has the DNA TGTGCCTGGAGTGTTGGGCAGGGGAACACTGAAGCTTTCTTT. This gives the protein CAWSVGQGNTEAFF.